The T cell receptor beta chain under discussion was sequenced for a study of a mutant IDH1 vaccine in newly diagnosed glioma. In germline, CDR1 is MNHEY, CDR2 SMNVEV (reference sequence). Between the trimmed V and J ends, which lost 5 bases and 2 bases, there was a span of 15 bases. This CDR3 spans 15 amino acids. Time point in this sample: week 11, during vaccination. What each vaccine dose contained was 300 ug of mutant IDH1 20-mer peptide, accompanied by topical imiquimod. On this clone itself: Its antigen remains unknown.

Profiled with immunoSEQ multiplex PCR; TCRdb holds only in-frame clones, not every one. The sample lists some 59,000 clones, 70% to 90% occurring once. The V gene is TRBV27, the J gene TRBJ2-5; the D is unclear. Sequenced material: PBMCs, taken from a glioma patient whose treatment included an IDH1 peptide vaccine. This sequence originates from a man aged 35-49 years with glioma. CDR3 coding DNA: TGTGCCAGCAGTCCGCGACACCTCGGACAAGAGACCCAGTACTTC. It codes for CASSPRHLGQETQYF.